This entry is about one TCR beta chain. Treatment specified: preoperative locoregional IRX-2 cytokine immunotherapy. Preoperative locoregional IRX-2 cytokine immunotherapy was tested in the phase Ib source study. Assay: immunoSEQ multiplex PCR; the TCRdb copy retains only in-frame clones and omits some. The profile shows 25,000 to 30,000 clones, 90% of them singletons. The data were taken from a study of preoperative IRX-2 immunotherapy in early breast cancer. Germline assignment: CDR1 MNHEY and CDR2 SVGAGI. Trimming shortened V by 2 bases and J by 5 bases, and 12 bases separated the two germline ends. The CDR3 loop spans 14 amino acids.

The sample here was taken from a patient treated with IRX-2 immunotherapy. The TCR was taken from a human donor with breast cancer. V usage is TRBV6-5 and J usage is TRBJ2-5, with a tentative D call TRBD1 (6 bases). The CDR3 region has the DNA TGTGCCAGCAGTTACAAGGGGGTGAGGGAGACCCAGTACTTC. Translated, it gives CASSYKGVRETQYF.